The 15 T cell receptor beta chains below all came from one sample that was sequenced in a study of response to subunit inactivated influenza vaccine. TCRdb re-analysed the RT-PCR reads in MiXCR, keeping a single row per CDR3 protein. The sample records about 570,000 distinct CDR3 sequences, about 11% being singletons. The data also belong to a second study, concerning T cells expressing NK-cell markers. That publication notes: cDNA encoding TCR beta was synthesized via 5'RACE template switching incorporating UMIs.

This specimen consisted of PBMCs from blood, obtained on the day of vaccination. These receptors were collected from a man aged 45-65 years who received an inactivated influenza vaccine.

Many counts were recorded for this clonotype. The rearrangement uses TRBV20-1 and TRBJ2-7, with D possibly being TRBD1 or TRBD2 (5 bases each). CDR1 is DFQATT, CDR2 SNEGSKA, per germline (reference sequence). The CDR3 has 12 residues. Trimming took off 3 bases at V and 5 bases at J, with 11 bases between the two ends. The chain's CDR3 is CSASRRGDEQYF. DNA for the CDR3: TGCAGTGCTAGCCGCCGGGGCGACGAGCAGTACTTC.

This clonotype occurred a few times. This chain links TRBV28 with TRBJ1-2; D is unresolved. CDR1 and CDR2 from the germline V gene are MDHEN and SYDVKM. V shed 3 bases and J shed 4 bases, with 9 bases lying between them. The CDR3 spans 13 residues. The CDR3: CASSFHQSYGYTF. The CDR3 DNA follows: TGTGCCAGCAGTTTTCATCAGTCCTATGGCTACACCTTC.

This clonotype was detected a few times. This rearrangement joins TRBV7-2 to TRBJ2-4; possible D gene TRBD1, 5 bases. V dropped 3 bases and J dropped 0 bases, with 15 bases sitting between them. In germline, CDR1 is SGHTA, CDR2 FQGNSA. CDR3 length equals 17 residues. This CDR3 is CASSLQKDTLAKNIQYF. DNA for the CDR3: TGTGCCAGCAGCTTGCAGAAGGACACTTTAGCCAAAAACATTCAGTACTTC.

The V call is TRBV18, the J call TRBJ2-1; perhaps TRBD2 as D (5 bases). The V and J ends lost 6 bases and 1 base respectively, with 19 bases between them. Germline CDR1 reads KGHSH; CDR2 reads LQKENI. This CDR3 is built from 17 residues. This chain's CDR3 is CASSPPGGAESYNEQFF. Written as DNA, the CDR3 is TGTGCCAGCTCTCCTCCAGGTGGAGCGGAGTCCTACAATGAGCAGTTCTTC. Filled out from reference TRBV18 and TRBJ2-1, the complete variable domain reads NAGVMQNPRHLVRRRGQEARLRCSPMKGHSHVYWYRQLPEEGLKFMVYLQKENIIDESGMPKERFSAEFPKEGPSILRIQQVVRGDSAAYFCASSPPGGAESYNEQFFGPGTRLTVL.

The J gene is TRBJ1-1, the V gene TRBV5-1, with D perhaps matching TRBD1 (6 bases). Germline CDR1 reads SGHRS; CDR2 reads YFSETQ. The V and J ends lost 4 bases and 3 bases respectively, with 16 bases between them. The CDR3 runs 15 residues. This chain's CDR3 is CASSGGTSSDTEAFF. The DNA of the CDR3 is TGCGCCAGCAGCGGGGGGACATCCTCCGACACTGAAGCTTTCTTT.

This clonotype showed up just a few times. This rearrangement joins TRBV6-5 to TRBJ2-5; TRBD1 matches 9 bases. Germline CDR1 is MNHEY and CDR2 is SVGAGI. The CDR3 is made up of 15 amino acids. The junction had 3 bases not matched to a gene; V was cut back by 0 bases and J by 4 bases. The CDR3 sequence is CASSYSGQGTETQYF. The CDR3 nucleotides read TGTGCCAGCAGTTACTCCGGACAGGGGACAGAGACCCAGTACTTC.

V gene TRBV3-1 combines with J gene TRBJ2-7, with TRBD2 matching 12 bases. Germline V lookup: CDR1 LGHDT, CDR2 YNNKEL (reference sequence). V dropped 4 bases and J dropped 1; count of bases not matched to a gene: 11. The CDR3 is 18 amino acids. Here the CDR3 DNA reads TGTGCCAGCAGCCGCGCACCCCTTGGACTAGCGGGATCCTACGAGCAGTACTTC. Translating gives CASSRAPLGLAGSYEQYF.

The chain combines TRBV15 with TRBJ2-2; 7 bases agree with TRBD1. Germline loops: CDR1 LNHNV, CDR2 YYDKDF (reference sequence). The CDR3 sequence is 15 residues long. The J segment lost 11 bases and the V segment lost 3 bases, leaving 12 bases of the junction unmatched. The CDR3 reads CATSSGQDSRRELFF. For the CDR3, the DNA is TGTGCCACCAGCAGCGGACAGGACTCCCGAAGAGAGCTGTTTTTT.

In this sample, this clonotype turned up a few times. This clone may be a read error of a much larger clone one base away. V is TRBV7-8 and J is TRBJ2-1; D is unresolved. The germline V gene encodes CDR1 SGHVS and CDR2 FQNEAQ. The CDR3 totals 11 residues. V was pared by 2 bases and J by 9 bases, with 5 bases between. The CDR3 loop reads CASSLPGEQFF. The CDR3 DNA reads as TGTGCCAGCAGCTTACCGGGTGAGCAGTTCTTC.

The genes are TRBV29-1 and TRBJ2-1; 8 nucleotides agree with TRBD1. The CDR3 runs to 14 residues. From germline, CDR1 is SQVTM and CDR2 ANQGSEA. The junction had 9 bases not matched to a gene; V was cut back by 6 bases and J by 5 bases. The DNA of the CDR3 is TGCAGCGTGCCCTTTGACAGGGGTGACAATGAGCAGTTCTTC. Translation: CSVPFDRGDNEQFF.

This chain uses TRBV7-2 with TRBJ2-7; 7 nucleotides match TRBD1. Trimming removed 1 base from V and 2 bases from J; junction bases left unmatched: 2. The germline V gene encodes CDR1 SGHTA and CDR2 FQGNSA. The length of the CDR3 is 14 residues. CDR3 nucleotides: TGTGCCAGCAGCTTAGAACAGGGGCCCTACGAGCAGTACTTC. Encoded protein: CASSLEQGPYEQYF.

The sample holds many counts of this clonotype. The chain employs TRBV7-2 and TRBJ2-1, with a weak D call TRBD1 (6 bases). CDR3 length: 16 residues. CDR1 is SGHTA, CDR2 FQGNSA, per germline. Trimming shortened V by 2 bases and J by 5 bases, and 16 bases separated the two germline ends. CDR3 DNA sequence: TGTGCCAGCAGCTTACGACCAGGGACAATAGACAATGAGCAGTTCTTC. Its protein product is CASSLRPGTIDNEQFF. The full variable domain, with the rest looked up from reference TRBV7-2 and TRBJ2-1, is GAGVSQSPSNKVTEKGKDVELRCDPISGHTALYWYRQSLGQGLEFLIYFQGNSAPDKSGLPSDRFSAERTGGSVSTLTIQRTQQEDSAVYLCASSLRPGTIDNEQFFGPGTRLTVL.

V usage is TRBV7-3 and J usage is TRBJ2-2; 9 bases map to TRBD2. In germline, CDR1 is SGHTA, CDR2 FQGTGA. J gave up 2 bases and V 5 bases, and 9 bases lay outside the gene matches. The CDR3 covers 17 residues. CDR3: CASSDPLAGLNTGELFF. The CDR3 DNA reads as TGTGCCAGCAGCGACCCTCTAGCGGGACTAAACACCGGGGAGCTGTTTTTT.

The chain employs TRBV6-1 and TRBJ2-7; TRBD1 is a possible D gene (6 bases). Trimming pared 2 bases from V and 0 bases from J, leaving 11 bases between. Germline V gives CDR1 MNHNS, CDR2 SASEGT. The CDR3 spans 15 residues. The CDR3 DNA is TGTGCCAGCAGTGAAACAAACAGGGCCTCCTACGAGCAGTACTTC. Residues: CASSETNRASYEQYF.

The chain couples TRBV20-1 to TRBJ1-2; D call uncertain. Germline V gives CDR1 DFQATT, CDR2 SNEGSKA (reference sequence). The germline V and J ends were trimmed by 3 bases and 2 bases, with 7 bases remaining between them. The CDR3 contains 12 residues. The CDR3 sequence is CSARGGNYGYTF. In DNA form, the CDR3 reads TGCAGTGCTAGGGGTGGAAACTATGGCTACACCTTC.